This TCR beta chain came from a study of T cell changes during pregnancy in multiple sclerosis. Only in-frame clones appear in the TCRdb table, and some are missing; sequencing was by immunoSEQ multiplex PCR. Of tens of thousands of clones in the sample, about 93% were seen once. There are 14 residues in the CDR3. V lost 7 bases, J lost 0 bases, and 5 bases stayed unmatched. Germline lookup yields CDR1 MDHEN and CDR2 SYDVKM. This TCR derives from a female donor with multiple sclerosis, enrolled in a pregnancy study. This sequence joins TRBV28 and TRBJ2-7, with TRBD2 identical over 8 bases. Sequences were derived from CD4+ T cells from peripheral blood mononuclear cells, sampled before pregnancy. CDR3 in amino acids: CASNKAGVSYEQYF. CDR3 sequence (DNA): TGTGCCAGCAATAAAGCGGGAGTCTCCTACGAGCAGTACTTC.